This T cell receptor (beta chain) was retrieved from a study of T cells after yellow fever vaccination. Notes on the study in general: FACS-sorted repertoires could harbor abundant contaminating bulk-population clonotypes.

CDR1 and CDR2 (germline): LNHDA, SQIVND (reference sequence). This CDR3 spans 16 amino acids. V dropped 3 bases and J dropped 2; count of bases not matched to a gene: 6. Generation of TCR cDNA used 5'RACE template switching (which added a universal primer site and UMIs). TCRdb analysed the 5' RACE reads with MiXCR anew, one entry per CDR3 protein. The table includes 25,000 to 30,000 distinct CDR3 sequences, under 6% detected once. This clonotype was observed at least ten times. Its specificity is unknown. This rearrangement joins TRBV19 to TRBJ2-1; 8 bases are a match to TRBD2. The TCR was taken from a man in his thirties or forties who received the YFV17D yellow fever vaccine. The sample consisted of CD8+ T cells sorted from PBMCs, taken 10 days after the yellow fever booster vaccination. This CDR3 reads CASSMGGRPTYNEQFF. DNA of the CDR3: TGTGCCAGTAGTATGGGCGGGAGGCCCACCTACAATGAGCAGTTCTTC.